This TCR beta chain was found in a study of T-cell memory formation after mild COVID-19. V gave up 0 bases and J gave up 4 bases, with 13 bases separating them. Germline V CDR1 and CDR2: SGHNT, YENEEA. The CDR3 consists of 16 residues. TCRdb analysed the 5' RACE reads with MiXCR anew, one entry per CDR3 protein. Of about 560,000 distinct CDR3 sequences listed, about 20% are singletons. The V gene is TRBV11-3, the J gene TRBJ2-1; D not certain. This clonotype was sampled from an adult woman who had mild COVID-19 (a few samples of this study predate the infection). Cell type and time point are not known. Sequencing input: PBMCs or a T cell subset sorted from them (not recorded which). The CDR3 here is CASSLDPEWGYNEQFF. The DNA for the CDR3 is TGTGCCAGCAGCTTAGATCCGGAGTGGGGTTACAATGAGCAGTTCTTC.